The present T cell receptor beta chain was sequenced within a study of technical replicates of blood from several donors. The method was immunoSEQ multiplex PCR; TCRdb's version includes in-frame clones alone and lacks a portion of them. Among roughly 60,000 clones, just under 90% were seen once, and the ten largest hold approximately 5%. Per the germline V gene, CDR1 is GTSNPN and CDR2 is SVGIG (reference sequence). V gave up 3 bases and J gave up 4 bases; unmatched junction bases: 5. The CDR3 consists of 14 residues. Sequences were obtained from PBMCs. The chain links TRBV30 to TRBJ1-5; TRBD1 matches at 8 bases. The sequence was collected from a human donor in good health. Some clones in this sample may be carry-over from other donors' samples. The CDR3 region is CAWRRQGWNQPQHF. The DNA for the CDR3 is TGTGCCTGGAGAAGACAGGGGTGGAATCAGCCCCAGCATTTT.